This T cell receptor (beta chain) emerged from a study of blood T cell repertoires in COVID-19 (dated by TCRdb to the early 2020s). Broadly, across the study: Samples covering the acute and convalescent phases of COVID-19 were provided by collaborators in the United States, Italy and Spain. A freely available public database, intended as a resource for researchers studying the immune response to SARS-CoV-2, is where the repertoires were released. A de-identified subject ID, COVID-19 status, age in years and sex were almost always included in the sample metadata. The material from the prospective study consisted of cDNA or gDNA derived from T cells, B-cell-depleted T cells, or PBMCs. Subjects who had been exposed to COVID-19, were actively infected with it, or had recovered from it provided the deeply sampled blood TCRbeta repertoires that made up the dataset. Where HLA class I and class II types were available, the types were taken from metadata supplied by the sample provider, not from assay-based typing. The samples were drawn from two sources: the first 160 participants of the ongoing ImmuneRACE study, and some 1,300 subjects contributed by 6 global collaborators.

TCRbeta CDR3 regions were amplified from genomic DNA using the immunoSEQ Assay, a bias-controlled multiplex PCR. As for the authors' bioinformatics: The number of nucleated cells in each sample was estimated by amplification of reference gene primers within the assay. To quantify the absolute abundance of each unique TCRbeta CDR3 rearrangement, sequence reads were collapsed and filtered. For each sample, productive Simpson clonality was calculated as the square root of Simpson's diversity index across productive rearrangements. Not all clones reach the TCRdb copy of this immuneACCESS table, which keeps in-frame sequences only. Checked studies attribute under half of the gap to unresolved V genes and leave the rest unexplained. V and J calls and clone size are as listed in that table; D and trimming were resolved from the DNA. A total of about 260,000 clones appear in this sample, 88% of them only once. The top ten hold around 0.67% of the sample.

The collaborating institutions used their own protocols to collect whole blood in K2EDTA tubes. Collaborator samples were shipped for TCRbeta analysis as frozen whole blood, isolated PBMCs, or DNA extracted from either sample type. Germline trimming: 7 bases from V, 3 bases from J; junction bases outside gene matches: 13. From a lookup of the germline V gene (reference sequence), CDR1 and CDR2 are SEHNR and FQNEAQ. The CDR3 contains 16 residues, cysteine and phenylalanine counted. Left in the record is the CDR3 DNA by itself, 48 bases read in frame from the first base. A note on this clone: Its binding antigen is unknown. It has no much larger one-base neighbor in the sample; base qualities were not kept.

Results and caveats for the whole study, not just this receptor: How much clinical and demographic metadata was included differed by source and by participant, and the metadata was provided uncurated.

This chain is built from TRBV7-9 and TRBJ2-7; TRBD2 matches 9 bases in the middle. The source is a human donor in a cohort sampled during active COVID-19. The sample comprised peripheral blood. The CDR3 corresponds to CASTSTRLADYYEQYF. The bases read TGTGCCAGCACCTCCACGAGACTAGCGGATTACTACGAGCAGTACTTC.